These 4 T cell receptor beta chains were all obtained from the same sample, sequenced in a study of T cell responses to AZD1222 COVID-19 vaccine. Produced via immunoSEQ multiplex PCR; TCRdb's table is partial and in-frame only. The repertoire holds 150,000 to 200,000 clones, with 90% to 95% as singletons. The source material was peripheral blood, sampled on day 0 of AZD1222 vaccination. The receptors originated from an adult in good health.

The V and J genes are TRBV24-1 and TRBJ2-1; D is undetermined. V was shortened by 9 bases and J by 0 bases, with 17 bases between the two germline ends. The germline gives CDR1 KGHDR, CDR2 SFDVKD. This CDR3 is built from 16 residues. CDR3 in DNA: TGTGCCACCGGCCCTGCCGGCAGGAGCTCCTACAATGAGCAGTTCTTC. The encoded protein is CATGPAGRSSYNEQFF.

The chain is built from TRBV10-3 and TRBJ2-3; 8 bases map to TRBD2. Unmatched junction bases numbered 10, after V lost 0 bases and J lost 2 bases. Germline CDR1 is ENHRY and CDR2 is SYGVKD. This CDR3 region has 18 residues. The CDR3 region is CAISESRGGHPSTDTQYF. The CDR3 bases are TGTGCCATCAGTGAGTCACGCGGGGGGCACCCCTCCACAGATACGCAGTATTTT.

The rearrangement links TRBV6-5 to TRBJ1-5; unclear D gene. From germline, CDR1 is MNHEY and CDR2 SVGAGI. The CDR3 spans 11 residues. V lost 6 bases, J lost 8 bases, and 8 bases lay in between. DNA of the CDR3: TGTGCCAGCAGACTGGTTGAGCCCCAGCATTTT. Amino acids: CASRLVEPQHF.

J is TRBJ2-1 and V is TRBV7-6; D might be TRBD1 or TRBD2, each matching 5 bases. V was clipped by 4 bases and J by 6 bases, with 19 bases between them. The length of the CDR3 is 16 residues. Looked up from germline, CDR1 is SGHVS and CDR2 is FNYEAQ. The CDR3 is CASSSNLRGDLNEQFF. The CDR3 DNA is TGTGCCAGCAGCTCAAACCTGAGGGGTGACCTCAATGAGCAGTTCTTC.